Below, 23 T cell receptor beta chains from the same sample are listed, as sequenced in a study of human T cells and chemical hapten exposure. The time point: pre-sensitization, week 0. Treatment reported: therapeutic diphenylcyclopropenone sensitization with weekly scalp DPC. TCRdb ran MiXCR on the RACE reads and lists one entry per CDR3 protein. The sample shows tens of thousands of distinct CDR3 sequences, roughly 6.7% of them seen only once. This specimen consisted of whole blood, obtained in connection with sensitization to the hapten diphenylcyclopropenone (DPC). These receptors were collected from a woman aged 25 to 39 with alopecia areata. Some clones in this sample may be carry-over from other donors' samples.

This clonotype was observed many times. This sequence joins TRBV6-2 or TRBV6-3 and TRBJ1-1; D ambiguous. This CDR3 contains 14 residues. V shed 6 bases and J shed 3 bases, with 14 bases lying between them. The germline gives CDR1 MNHEY, CDR2 SVGEGT. The CDR3 bases are TGTGCCAGCAGGCGGGGAACCGTGGACACTGAAGCTTTCTTT. Its protein is CASRRGTVDTEAFF.

At least ten counts were recorded for this clonotype. This chain connects TRBV12-3 or TRBV12-4 to TRBJ2-1; possible D gene TRBD1, 6 bases. The CDR3 totals 14 residues. Trimming took 5 bases from V and 5 from J, leaving 13 bases between them. As DNA, the CDR3 is TGTGCCAGCAGTCTACGGACAGACCACAATGAGCAGTTCTTC. Protein: CASSLRTDHNEQFF.

This clonotype was recorded at least ten times. The V gene is TRBV29-1, the J gene TRBJ2-5; 14 bases are a match to TRBD2. The V gene end was trimmed by 6 bases and the J gene end by 2 bases; junction bases not matched to a gene: 5. Germline loops: CDR1 SQVTM, CDR2 ANQGSEA. The CDR3 totals 15 residues. Written as DNA, the CDR3 is TGCAGCGTGGGGACTAGCGGGGGCAATCAAGAGACCCAGTACTTC. This encodes CSVGTSGGNQETQYF.

The V and J genes are TRBV10-3 and TRBJ2-7; TRBD1 agrees at 8 bases. Germline V gene data show CDR1 as ENHRY and CDR2 as SYGVKD. V lost 6 bases to trimming and J lost 3 bases; unmatched junction nucleotides: 13. The CDR3 extends over 16 amino acids. The CDR3 loop is CAIRGTGRQFNYEQYF. CDR3 in DNA: TGTGCCATCAGGGGGACAGGACGGCAATTTAACTACGAGCAGTACTTC.

This clonotype was picked up many times. The rearrangement joins TRBV5-1 to TRBJ1-2; the D gene is possibly TRBD1 (6 bases). Looked up from germline, CDR1 is SGHRS and CDR2 is YFSETQ. V was cut by 0 bases and J by 2 bases, with 8 bases left in between. CDR3 length: 14 amino acids. The CDR3 loop is CASSLGQGNYGYTF. The DNA for the CDR3 is TGCGCCAGCAGCTTGGGCCAGGGGAACTATGGCTACACCTTC.

In this sample, this clonotype turned up a few times. The chain combines TRBV23-1 with TRBJ1-6; D possibly corresponds to TRBD1 (5 bases). TRBV23-1 counts as an open reading frame of uncertain function. V shed 6 bases and J shed 2 bases, with 11 bases lying between them. The CDR3 contains 15 residues. In DNA form, the CDR3 reads TGCGCCAGCAGCCCACAGGAGCCCTATAATTCACCCCTCCACTTT. Translating gives CASSPQEPYNSPLHF.

This clonotype was counted a few times. The rearrangement joins TRBV30 to TRBJ1-5; D unresolved. With 2 bases removed from V and 9 bases from J, the gap between germline ends came to 14 bases. The CDR3 covers 13 residues. CDR1 and CDR2 (germline): GTSNPN, SVGIG (reference sequence). The CDR3 DNA is TGTGCCTGGAGTACTAGGCGGGAGGGGCCCCAGCATTTT. Protein sequence: CAWSTRREGPQHF.

V is TRBV29-1 and J is TRBJ2-5; a possible D gene is TRBD1 (5 bases). Trimming removed 3 bases at V and 5 bases at J, with 10 bases between. The germline gives CDR1 SQVTM, CDR2 ANQGSEA. The CDR3 is 12 residues long. The CDR3 DNA follows: TGCAGCGTTGAGGGGCTGGAGGAGACCCAGTACTTC. Translating it yields CSVEGLEETQYF.

This clonotype has ten or more counts. This chain links TRBV3-1 with TRBJ1-5; possible D gene TRBD1, 5 bases. This CDR3 is built from 14 residues. From germline, CDR1 is LGHDT and CDR2 YNNKEL (reference sequence). V was clipped by 1 base and J by 7 bases, with 11 bases between them. The CDR3 DNA sequence: TGTGCCAGCAGCCAAGGTCGCCAGGGCCAGCCCCAGCATTTT. Its protein product is CASSQGRQGQPQHF.

Many counts were recorded for this clonotype. V gene TRBV5-1 combines with J gene TRBJ1-5, with 9 bases that match TRBD1. Germline CDR1 and CDR2: SGHRS and YFSETQ. This CDR3 is 15 amino acids long. Unmatched junction bases numbered 13, after V lost 4 bases and J lost 11 bases. The CDR3 loop is CASSPGQGTDLTQHF. The DNA of the CDR3 is TGCGCCAGCAGCCCAGGACAGGGGACAGATTTGACCCAGCATTTT.

Ten or more counts support this clonotype. The chain employs TRBV25-1 and TRBJ2-3; TRBD1 matches at 8 bases. This CDR3 is 15 amino acids long. J was trimmed by 0 bases and V by 5 bases; bases with no gene match: 4. Germline V gives CDR1 MGHDK, CDR2 SYGVNS. CDR3 DNA sequence: TGTGCCAGCAGTAGAGGACAGGGTAGCACAGATACGCAGTATTTT. It encodes CASSRGQGSTDTQYF.

This clonotype was picked up many times. The J gene is TRBJ1-2, the V gene TRBV25-1; D may be TRBD1 (5 bases). The CDR3 loop spans 13 amino acids. Per the germline V gene, CDR1 is MGHDK and CDR2 is SYGVNS. V was pared by 4 bases and J by 1 base, with 7 bases between. DNA of the CDR3: TGTGCCAGCAGTGGCCAGGGTAACTATGGCTACACCTTC. It yields the protein CASSGQGNYGYTF.

At least ten counts were recorded for this clonotype. The chain is built from TRBV27 and TRBJ1-6, with TRBD1 matching over 9 bases. V lost 3 bases to trimming and J lost 7 bases; unmatched junction nucleotides: 7. Germline assignment: CDR1 MNHEY and CDR2 SMNVEV (reference sequence). The CDR3 consists of 16 residues. In DNA form, the CDR3 reads TGTGCCAGCAGTTTGACCGGGACAGGGTGGAATTCACCCCTCCACTTT. Protein product: CASSLTGTGWNSPLHF.

This clonotype showed up many times. The genes are TRBV12-3 or TRBV12-4 and TRBJ2-7; D unresolved. Between the trimmed V and J ends, which lost 5 bases and 3 bases, there was a span of 5 bases. This CDR3 region has 11 residues. The CDR3 bases are TGTGCCAGCAGTCAAGACTACGAGCAGTACTTC. Encoded protein: CASSQDYEQYF.

This clonotype was seen once. Given a much more abundant clone one base away, this may be a read error. CDR3 DNA: TGTGCCAGCCAGGGTCGCAATCAGCCCCAGGATTTT. Protein sequence: CASQGRNQPQDF. J is TRBJ1-5 and V is TRBV6-1, with TRBD1 as a possible D gene (5 bases). Germline V CDR1 and CDR2: MNHNS, SASEGT. The CDR3 runs 12 residues.

In this sample, this clonotype turned up many times. The CDR3, as DNA: TGCGCCAGCAGCTACTCCCCGACAGGGATCGCAGATACGCAGTATTTT. This codes for CASSYSPTGIADTQYF. This chain links TRBV5-1 with TRBJ2-3; 7 nucleotides line up with TRBD1. V lost 3 bases and J lost 4; bases outside the gene matches: 11. This CDR3 has 16 amino acids. Germline CDR1 and CDR2: SGHRS and YFSETQ.

Many counts were recorded for this clonotype. This chain links TRBV7-9 with TRBJ2-2; D unclear. The V gene lost 5 bases and the J gene lost 2 bases, with 12 bases spanning the gap. The CDR3 has 15 amino acids. CDR1 is SEHNR, CDR2 FQNEAQ, per germline (reference sequence). CDR3 bases: TGTGCCAGCAGCCCCCCAGGCTTCAACACCGGGGAGCTGTTTTTT. This translates into CASSPPGFNTGELFF. Full variable domain (outside the CDR3, taken from reference TRBV7-9 and TRBJ2-2): DTGVSQNPRHKITKRGQNVTFRCDPISEHNRLYWYRQTLGQGPEFLTYFQNEAQLEKSRLLSDRFSAERPKGSFSTLEIQRTEQGDSAMYLCASSPPGFNTGELFFGEGSRLTVL.

Many counts were recorded for this clonotype. The genes are TRBV4-1 and TRBJ2-3, with 7 bases aligning to TRBD2. The germline gives CDR1 MGHRA, CDR2 YSYEKL. The V segment lost 3 bases and the J segment 0 bases; nucleotides outside the gene matches: 6. CDR3 length equals 16 residues. The CDR3 loop reads CASSQPGRGSTDTQYF. The CDR3 bases are TGCGCCAGCAGCCAGCCGGGGCGGGGGAGCACAGATACGCAGTATTTT.

This clonotype was observed many times. The V call is TRBV11-3, the J call TRBJ1-5; possible D gene TRBD1, 6 bases. Trimming took 5 bases from V and 0 from J, leaving 11 bases between them. Germline V gives CDR1 SGHNT, CDR2 YENEEA. The CDR3 runs 15 residues. In DNA form, the CDR3 reads TGTGCCAGCAGCAAACAGGGATATAGCAATCAGCCCCAGCATTTT. Its translation is CASSKQGYSNQPQHF.

A remark on this clonotype: The junction differs from germline at one of its ends, possibly a read error. Here the CDR3 DNA reads TGTGCCAGCAGTGGGGGTGGCGACACCTTC. Amino acid sequence: CASSGGGDTF. This rearrangement joins TRBV2 to TRBJ1-2, with D unresolved. Germline V CDR1 and CDR2: SNHLY, FYNNEI. The CDR3 loop spans 10 amino acids.

This clonotype was counted many times. The chain carries TRBV29-1 and TRBJ1-5; D remains ambiguous. Germline V lookup: CDR1 SQVTM, CDR2 ANQGSEA. The V and J ends lost 6 bases and 2 bases respectively, with 11 bases between them. The CDR3 has 13 residues. CDR3 loop: CSVVNGGNQPQHF. The DNA of the CDR3 is TGCAGCGTGGTAAACGGCGGCAATCAGCCCCAGCATTTT.

The rearrangement joins TRBV7-9 to TRBJ2-5, with a weak D call TRBD2 (5 bases). Trimming pared 6 bases from V and 5 bases from J, leaving 10 bases between. There are 12 residues in the CDR3. Germline loops: CDR1 SEHNR, CDR2 FQNEAQ (reference sequence). DNA of the CDR3: TGTGCCAGCAGTTCTAGCTCGGAGACCCAGTACTTC. Translating it yields CASSSSSETQYF.

The table lists this clonotype with many counts. The V call is TRBV20-1, the J call TRBJ2-6, with unresolved D. There are 14 residues in the CDR3. V gave up 5 bases and J gave up 4 bases, with 12 bases separating them. Germline values: CDR1 DFQATT, CDR2 SNEGSKA (reference sequence). CDR3 region: CSAAERLGANVLTF. CDR3 DNA: TGCAGTGCTGCCGAACGTCTGGGGGCCAACGTCCTGACTTTC.